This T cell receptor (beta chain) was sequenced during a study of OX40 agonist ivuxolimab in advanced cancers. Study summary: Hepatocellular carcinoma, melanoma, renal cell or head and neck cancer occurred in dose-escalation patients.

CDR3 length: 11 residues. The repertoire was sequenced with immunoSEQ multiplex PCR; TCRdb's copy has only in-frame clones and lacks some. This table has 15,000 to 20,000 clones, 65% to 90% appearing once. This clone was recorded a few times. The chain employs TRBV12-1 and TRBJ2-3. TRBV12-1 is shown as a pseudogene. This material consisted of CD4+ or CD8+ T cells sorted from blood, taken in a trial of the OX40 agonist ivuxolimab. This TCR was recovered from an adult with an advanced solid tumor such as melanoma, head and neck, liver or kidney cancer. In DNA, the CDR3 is TGTGCCAGCAGCTTAGGGGATACGCAGTATTTT. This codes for CASSLGDTQYF.